Reported below is one T cell receptor (beta chain). This specimen belongs to a study of blood T cell repertoires in COVID-19. Study-level information: Acute and convalescent COVID-19 specimens originated in the United States, Italy and Spain. The cDNA or gDNA used as material had been derived from T cells, B-cell-depleted T cells, or PBMCs.

From germline, CDR1 is DFQATT and CDR2 SNEGSKA (reference sequence). Trimming removed 3 bases from V and 1 base from J; junction bases left unmatched: 11. This CDR3 contains 16 residues. As originally analysed: Amplification with reference gene primers provided the estimates of nucleated cell counts. The method was immunoSEQ multiplex PCR; TCRdb's version includes in-frame clones alone and lacks a portion of them. The V and J calls and clone size come from that table; D and trimming were worked out from the DNA. The sample contains approximately 220,000 clones, 70% to 90% of which appear only once. This clonotype was sampled from a man aged 45-65 years with acute or convalescent COVID-19. This chain connects TRBV20-1 to TRBJ2-7; TRBD1 matches 8 bases. The sequencing sample was made of peripheral blood. CDR3 sequence reads: CSASGATGDFSYEQYF. In DNA form, the CDR3 reads TGCAGTGCTAGTGGAGCGACAGGGGATTTTTCCTACGAGCAGTACTTC.